This T cell receptor (beta chain) was captured in a study of control samples from healthy donors and cancer patients. This clone has only one observation. The CDR3 consists of 15 residues. The germline gives CDR1 SGHRS, CDR2 YFSETQ. V dropped 0 bases and J dropped 7 bases, with 11 bases sitting between them. TCRdb keeps only in-frame clones here, not all; method: immunoSEQ multiplex PCR. The table lists about 68,000 clones, 83% of them singletons. This TCR derives from a man aged 60 to 69 in good health. Sequenced input: blood. The rearrangement links TRBV5-1 to TRBJ1-6; a weak D match, TRBD1 (5 bases). Here the CDR3 reads CASSLAGQGNSPLHF. The CDR3 region has the DNA TGCGCCAGCAGCTTGGCCGGGCAGGGAAATTCACCCCTCCACTTT.